A single T cell receptor (beta chain) is shown here with its context. The antigen is not known. The CDR3 consists of 13 residues. The germline gives CDR1 SGHRS, CDR2 YFSETQ. Trimming left V 5 bases short and J 3 bases short, with 8 bases between. The PCR used 60 Vbeta and 13 Jbeta primers. Profiling relied on immunoSEQ multiplex PCR, and the TCRdb table lists in-frame clones only, not all of them. The sample yields about 120,000 clones, 75% to 85% seen once. This entry belongs to a study of cytomegalovirus exposure and HLA in healthy donors. Study-level points and caveats: TCR beta chain V- and J-gene trimming was linked, in a later analysis, to a missense variant in DCLRE1C.

This sequence was found in a man aged 40-49 years in good health and CMV-seronegative. This rearrangement joins TRBV5-1 to TRBJ1-4; tentative D call: TRBD1 (6 bases). The source material was PBMCs. The CDR3 reads CASRDSPNEKLFF. In nucleotides, the CDR3 is TGCGCCAGCAGGGACAGCCCTAATGAAAAACTGTTTTTT. Using reference TRBV5-1 and TRBJ1-4 for the parts outside the CDR3, the full variable domain is KAGVTQTPRYLIKTRGQQVTLSCSPISGHRSVSWYQQTPGQGLQFLFEYFSETQRNKGNFPGRFSGRQFSNSRSEMNVSTLELGDSALYLCASRDSPNEKLFFGSGTQLSVL.